This TCR beta chain originates from a study of blood T cell repertoires in COVID-19. Study-wide background: The recovered donors of Cohort 3 showed two negative PCRs, clearance, or symptom resolution. There were acute and convalescent COVID-19 samples, and they came from the United States, Italy and Spain. From T cells, B-cell-depleted T cells, or PBMCs came the material, which was cDNA or gDNA.

The CDR3 spans 16 residues. Between the trimmed V and J ends, which lost 1 base and 0 bases, there was a span of 9 bases. The germline CDR1 and CDR2 sequences are SGHTA and FQGTGA. The study drew participants aged about 18 to 95 years from around 24 US areas. TCRdb's table, derived via immunoSEQ multiplex PCR, lists solely in-frame clones and lacks some. The sample records more than 200,000 clones, over 75% being singletons. The TCR comes from a man aged 25 to 40 in a cohort exposed to, infected with or recovered from COVID-19 (not recorded which). The sequencing sample was made of PBMCs or T cells enriched from blood (not recorded which). This sequence joins TRBV7-3 and TRBJ2-2, with D maybe TRBD1 (5 bases). CDR3 loop: CASSLNPGTNTGELFF. The CDR3 DNA reads as TGTGCCAGCAGCTTAAACCCAGGGACGAACACCGGGGAGCTGTTTTTT.